This record looks at one T cell receptor (beta chain) sequence and its context. Its target is not known. On the day of bone marrow donation, the related graft donor provided peripheral blood. The data derive from a study of T cells after posttransplantation cyclophosphamide. The study, taken as a whole, reports: Recipient CMV seropositivity and CMV reactivation strongly tracked TRB clonality. Blood and skin or GI T cell repertoires showed limited TRB overlap. Later post-transplant blood repertoires were often dominated by donor CD8+ memory clones.

Some clones are missing from TCRdb's copy, which holds only in-frame ones; the method was immunoSEQ multiplex PCR. The profile shows around 47,000 clones, 85% to 95% of them singletons. Per the germline V gene, CDR1 is SNHLY and CDR2 is FYNNEI. The ends lost 3 bases at V and 2 bases at J; junction bases unmatched: 4. The CDR3 consists of 15 residues. Input material: PBMCs. This clonotype was obtained from a woman aged 25-40 years in good health and a related stem cell transplant donor. The chain recombines TRBV2 with TRBJ2-3, with 8 bases fitting TRBD1. CDR3 bases: TGTGCCAGCAGTGATCCGGACAGGGCCACAGATACGCAGTATTTT. It is translated as CASSDPDRATDTQYF.